The 7 T cell receptor beta chains given below trace back to one sample, sequenced in a study of OX40 agonist ivuxolimab in advanced cancers. Libraries came from the immunoSEQ multiplex PCR assay. TCRdb provides this immuneACCESS table in a form limited to in-frame rearrangements. Some clones are lacking; in checked studies, under half of them reflect an unresolved V gene, and why the rest are absent is not known. The sample yields 35,000 to 45,000 clones; approximately 80% were counted once. Of the sample, 20% to 25% is held by the ten largest clones. The sample in question was CD4+ or CD8+ T cells sorted from blood, obtained in a trial of the OX40 agonist ivuxolimab. The receptors stem from an adult with an advanced solid tumor such as melanoma, head and neck, liver or kidney cancer.

This clone was observed a few times. J is TRBJ2-1 and V is TRBV28; 10 nucleotides line up with TRBD1. Germline loops: CDR1 MDHEN, CDR2 SYDVKM. This CDR3 region has 17 residues. V lost 5 bases, J lost 4 bases, and 11 bases stayed unmatched. DNA for the CDR3: TGTGCCAGCAGTCCTACCCCCGGGACAGGGGTTTACAATGAGCAGTTCTTC. Amino acid sequence: CASSPTPGTGVYNEQFF. The variable domain in full, completed from reference TRBV28 and TRBJ2-1, reads DVKVTQSSRYLVKRTGEKVFLECVQDMDHENMFWYRQDPGLGLRLIYFSYDVKMKEKGDIPEGYSVSREKKERFSLILESASTNQTSMYLCASSPTPGTGVYNEQFFGPGTRLTVL.

V is TRBV28 and J is TRBJ1-5; 8 bases line up with TRBD1. The CDR3 runs to 15 residues. Germline lookup yields CDR1 MDHEN and CDR2 SYDVKM. V shed 8 bases, J shed 6 bases, and the junction held 12 bases outside the gene matches. CDR3 sequence (DNA): TGTGCCAGCCGACCGACAGGGGAAATCGGTCAGCCCCAGCATTTT. It yields the protein CASRPTGEIGQPQHF.

The V gene is TRBV30, the J gene TRBJ1-2, with TRBD1 identical over 8 bases. With V trimmed by 3 bases and J by 0 bases, 6 bases remained unmatched. This CDR3 is 15 amino acids long. Germline values: CDR1 GTSNPN, CDR2 SVGIG (reference sequence). The CDR3 reads CAWRRDRQSNYGYTF. The CDR3 DNA reads as TGTGCCTGGAGAAGGGACAGGCAATCTAACTATGGCTACACCTTC.

V and J are TRBV4-1 and TRBJ1-3; D perhaps matches TRBD1 (5 bases). CDR3 length: 16 amino acids. Germline V gene lookup returns CDR1 MGHRA and CDR2 YSYEKL. The V end lost 0 bases, the J end lost 1 base, and 10 bases lay between the germline ends. CDR3 in amino acids: CASSQDAGLSGNTIYF. In DNA, the CDR3 is TGCGCCAGCAGCCAAGACGCAGGGCTTTCTGGAAACACCATATATTTT.

The CDR3 bases are TGTGCCAGCAGTGAATTCCCCGAGAGGGATGAGACCCAGTACTTC. Translation: CASSEFPERDETQYF. V usage is TRBV25-1 and J usage is TRBJ2-5; a possible D gene is TRBD2 (5 bases). The CDR3 runs to 15 residues. The germline V and J ends were trimmed by 1 base and 5 bases, with 14 bases remaining between them. CDR1 and CDR2 (germline): MGHDK, SYGVNS.

Comment on this clone: This sample also contains other DNA sequences that code for the same CDR3. The chain has TRBV27 and TRBJ1-5; D call uncertain. Trimming shortened V by 3 bases and J by 1 base, and 7 bases separated the two germline ends. Germline V CDR1 and CDR2: MNHEY, SMNVEV (reference sequence). The CDR3 has 14 residues. The CDR3 sequence is CASSFRGSNQPQHF. The CDR3 bases are TGTGCCAGCAGTTTCAGAGGAAGCAATCAGCCCCAGCATTTT.

The chain joins TRBV11-1 to TRBJ1-2; D is undetermined. Trimming removed 5 bases from V and 8 bases from J, with 15 bases in between. The CDR3 covers 13 residues. CDR1 and CDR2 (germline): SGHAT, FQDESV (reference sequence). DNA for the CDR3: TGTGCCAGCAGCCCCTCCCAGACGGGCGGCTACACCTTC. This encodes CASSPSQTGGYTF.